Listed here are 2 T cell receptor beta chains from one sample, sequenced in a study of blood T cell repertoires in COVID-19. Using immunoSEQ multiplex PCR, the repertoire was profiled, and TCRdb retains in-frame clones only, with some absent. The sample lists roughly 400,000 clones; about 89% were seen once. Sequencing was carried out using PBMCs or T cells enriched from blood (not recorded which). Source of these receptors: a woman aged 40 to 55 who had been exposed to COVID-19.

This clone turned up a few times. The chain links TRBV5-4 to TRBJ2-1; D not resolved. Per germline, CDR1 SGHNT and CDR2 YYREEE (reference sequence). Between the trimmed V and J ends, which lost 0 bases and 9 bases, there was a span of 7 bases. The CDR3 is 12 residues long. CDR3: CASSLDYSEQFF. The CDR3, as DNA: TGTGCCAGCAGCTTGGATTATAGTGAGCAGTTCTTC.

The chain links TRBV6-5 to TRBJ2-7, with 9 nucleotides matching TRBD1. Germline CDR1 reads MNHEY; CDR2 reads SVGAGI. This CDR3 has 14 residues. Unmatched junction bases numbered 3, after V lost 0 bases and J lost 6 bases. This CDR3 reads CASSYSGTGREQYF. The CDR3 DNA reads TGTGCCAGCAGTTACTCCGGGACAGGGCGCGAGCAGTACTTC.